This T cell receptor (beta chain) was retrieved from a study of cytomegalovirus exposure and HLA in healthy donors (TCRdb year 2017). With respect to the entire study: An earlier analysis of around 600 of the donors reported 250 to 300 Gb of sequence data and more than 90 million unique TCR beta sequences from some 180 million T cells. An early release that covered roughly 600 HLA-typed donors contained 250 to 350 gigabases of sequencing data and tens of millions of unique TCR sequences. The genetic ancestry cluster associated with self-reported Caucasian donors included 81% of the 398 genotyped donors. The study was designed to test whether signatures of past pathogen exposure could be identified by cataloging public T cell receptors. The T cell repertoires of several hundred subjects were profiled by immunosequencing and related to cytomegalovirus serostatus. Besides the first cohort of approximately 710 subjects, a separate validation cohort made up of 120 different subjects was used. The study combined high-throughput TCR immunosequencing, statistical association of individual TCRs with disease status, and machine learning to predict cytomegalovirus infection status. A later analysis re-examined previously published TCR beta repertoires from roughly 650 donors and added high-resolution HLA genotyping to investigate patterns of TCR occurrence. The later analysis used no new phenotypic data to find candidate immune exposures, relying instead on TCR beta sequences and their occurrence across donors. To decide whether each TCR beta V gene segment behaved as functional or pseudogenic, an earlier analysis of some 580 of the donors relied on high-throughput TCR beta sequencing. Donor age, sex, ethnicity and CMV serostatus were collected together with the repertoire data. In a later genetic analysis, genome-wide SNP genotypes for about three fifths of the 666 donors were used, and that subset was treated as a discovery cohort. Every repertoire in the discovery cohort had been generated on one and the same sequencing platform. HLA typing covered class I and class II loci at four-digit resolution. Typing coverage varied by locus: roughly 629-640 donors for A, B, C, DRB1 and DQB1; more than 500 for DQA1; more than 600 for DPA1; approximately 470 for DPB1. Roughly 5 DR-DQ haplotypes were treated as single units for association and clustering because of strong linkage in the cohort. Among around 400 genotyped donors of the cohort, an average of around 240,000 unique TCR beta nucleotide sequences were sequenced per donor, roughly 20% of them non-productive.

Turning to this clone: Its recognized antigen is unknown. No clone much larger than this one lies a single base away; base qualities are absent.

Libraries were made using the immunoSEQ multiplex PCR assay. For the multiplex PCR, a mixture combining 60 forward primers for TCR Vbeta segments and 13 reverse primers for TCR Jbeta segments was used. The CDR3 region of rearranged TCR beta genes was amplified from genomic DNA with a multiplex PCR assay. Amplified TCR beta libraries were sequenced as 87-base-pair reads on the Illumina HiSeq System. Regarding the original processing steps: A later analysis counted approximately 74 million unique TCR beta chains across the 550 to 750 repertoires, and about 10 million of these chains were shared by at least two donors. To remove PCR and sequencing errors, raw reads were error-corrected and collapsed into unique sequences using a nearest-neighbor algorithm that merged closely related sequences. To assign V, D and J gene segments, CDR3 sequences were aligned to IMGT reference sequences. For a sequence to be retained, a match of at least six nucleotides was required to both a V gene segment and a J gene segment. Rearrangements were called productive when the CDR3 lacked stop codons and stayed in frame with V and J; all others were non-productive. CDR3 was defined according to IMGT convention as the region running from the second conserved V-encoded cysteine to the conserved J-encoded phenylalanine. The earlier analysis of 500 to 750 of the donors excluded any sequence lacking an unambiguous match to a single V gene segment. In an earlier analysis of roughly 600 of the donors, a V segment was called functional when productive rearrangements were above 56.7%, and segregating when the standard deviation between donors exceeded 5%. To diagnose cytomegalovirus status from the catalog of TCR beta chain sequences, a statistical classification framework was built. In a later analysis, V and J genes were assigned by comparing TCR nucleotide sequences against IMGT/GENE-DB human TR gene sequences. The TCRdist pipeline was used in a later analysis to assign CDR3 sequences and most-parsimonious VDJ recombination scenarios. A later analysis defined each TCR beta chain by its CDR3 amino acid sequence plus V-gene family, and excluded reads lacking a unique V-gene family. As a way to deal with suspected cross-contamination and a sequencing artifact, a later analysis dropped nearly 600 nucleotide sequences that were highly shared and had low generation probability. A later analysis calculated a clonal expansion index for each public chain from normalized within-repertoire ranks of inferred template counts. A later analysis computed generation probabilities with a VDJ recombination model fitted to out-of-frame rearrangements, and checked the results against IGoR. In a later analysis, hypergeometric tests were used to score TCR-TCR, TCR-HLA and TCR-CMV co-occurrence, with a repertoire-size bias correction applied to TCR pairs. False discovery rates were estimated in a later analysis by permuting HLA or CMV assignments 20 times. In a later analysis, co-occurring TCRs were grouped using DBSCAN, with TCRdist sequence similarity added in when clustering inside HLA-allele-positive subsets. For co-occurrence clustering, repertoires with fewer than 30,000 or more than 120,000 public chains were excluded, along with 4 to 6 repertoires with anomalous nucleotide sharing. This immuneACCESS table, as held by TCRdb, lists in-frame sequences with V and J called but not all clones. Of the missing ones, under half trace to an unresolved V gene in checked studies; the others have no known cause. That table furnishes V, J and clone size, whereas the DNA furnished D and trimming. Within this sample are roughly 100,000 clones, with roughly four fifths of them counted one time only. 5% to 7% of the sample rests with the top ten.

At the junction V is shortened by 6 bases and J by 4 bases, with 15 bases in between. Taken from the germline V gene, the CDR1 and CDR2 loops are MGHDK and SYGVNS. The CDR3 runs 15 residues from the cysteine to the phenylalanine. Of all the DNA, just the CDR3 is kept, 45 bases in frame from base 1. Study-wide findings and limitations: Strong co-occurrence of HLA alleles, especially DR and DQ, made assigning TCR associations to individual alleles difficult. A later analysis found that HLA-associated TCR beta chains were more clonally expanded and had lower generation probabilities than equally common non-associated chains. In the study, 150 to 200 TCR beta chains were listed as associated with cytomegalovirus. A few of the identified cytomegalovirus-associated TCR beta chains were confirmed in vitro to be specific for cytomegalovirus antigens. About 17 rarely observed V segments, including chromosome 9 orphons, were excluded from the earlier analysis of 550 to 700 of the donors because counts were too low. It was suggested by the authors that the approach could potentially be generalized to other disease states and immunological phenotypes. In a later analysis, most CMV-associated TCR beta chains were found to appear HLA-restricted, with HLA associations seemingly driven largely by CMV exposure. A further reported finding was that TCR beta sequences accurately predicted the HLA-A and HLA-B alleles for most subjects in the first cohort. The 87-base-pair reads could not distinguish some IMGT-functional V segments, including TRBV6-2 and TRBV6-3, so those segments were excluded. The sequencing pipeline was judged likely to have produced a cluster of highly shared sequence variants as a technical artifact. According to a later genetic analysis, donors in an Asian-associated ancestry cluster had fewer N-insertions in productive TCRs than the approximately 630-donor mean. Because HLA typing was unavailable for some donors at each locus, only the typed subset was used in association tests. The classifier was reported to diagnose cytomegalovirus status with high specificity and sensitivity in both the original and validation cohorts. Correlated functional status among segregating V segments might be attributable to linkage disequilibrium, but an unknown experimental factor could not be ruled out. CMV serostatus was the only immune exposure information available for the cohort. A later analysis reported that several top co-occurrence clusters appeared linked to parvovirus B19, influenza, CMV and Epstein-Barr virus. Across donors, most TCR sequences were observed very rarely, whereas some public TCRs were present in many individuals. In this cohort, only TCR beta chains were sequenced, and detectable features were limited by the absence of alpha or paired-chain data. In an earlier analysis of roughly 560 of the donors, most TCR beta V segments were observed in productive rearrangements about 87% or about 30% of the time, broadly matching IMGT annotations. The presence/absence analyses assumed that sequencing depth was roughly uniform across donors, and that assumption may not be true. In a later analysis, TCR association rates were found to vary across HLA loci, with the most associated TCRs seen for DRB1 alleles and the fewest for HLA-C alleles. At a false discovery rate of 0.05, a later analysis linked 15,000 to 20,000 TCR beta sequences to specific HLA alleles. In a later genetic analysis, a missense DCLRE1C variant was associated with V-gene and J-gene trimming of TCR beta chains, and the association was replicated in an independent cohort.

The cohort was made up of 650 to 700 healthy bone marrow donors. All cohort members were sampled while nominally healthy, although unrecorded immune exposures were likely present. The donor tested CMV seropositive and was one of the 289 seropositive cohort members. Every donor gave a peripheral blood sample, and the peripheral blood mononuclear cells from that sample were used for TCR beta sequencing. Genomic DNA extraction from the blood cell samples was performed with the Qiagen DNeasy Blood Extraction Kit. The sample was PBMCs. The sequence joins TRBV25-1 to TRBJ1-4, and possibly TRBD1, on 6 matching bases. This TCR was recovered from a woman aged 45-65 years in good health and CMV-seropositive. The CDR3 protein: CASRNRQVFNEKLFF. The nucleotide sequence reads TGTGCCAGCAGGAATCGACAGGTATTTAATGAAAAACTGTTTTTT. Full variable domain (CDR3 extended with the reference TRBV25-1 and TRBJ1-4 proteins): EADIYQTPRYLVIGTGKKITLECSQTMGHDKMYWYQQDPGMELHLIHYSYGVNSTEKGDLSSESTVSRIRTEHFPLTLESARPSHTSQYLCASRNRQVFNEKLFFGSGTQLSVL.